A single sample is the source of the 19 T cell receptor beta chains below, sequenced in a study of T cells in Graves' hyperthyroidism and ophthalmopathy (dated by TCRdb to the late 2010s). Receptor libraries were prepared by multiplex PCR. Sequencing used an Illumina HiSeq 2000. The TCR beta CDR3 regions were amplified from RNA transcripts. A first-round RT-PCR of the TCR CDR3 used the HTBI primer set with the Qiagen OneStep RT-PCR kit. Starting from the raw public reads, TCRdb applied fastp trimming at Q25, assembled clones with MiXCR and retained in-frame beta chains. Records with the same CDR3 protein are collapsed into one entry carrying the most frequent genes and DNA. The sample profile shows about 160,000 distinct CDR3 sequences; roughly 10% of them were found once. Of the sample, approximately 20% is held by the ten largest clones. The specimen sequenced was blood. Receptors originate from a woman aged 18 to 35 with Graves' hyperthyroidism that later progressed to Graves' ophthalmopathy.

This clonotype came up a few times. The chain recombines TRBV27 with TRBJ1-3; D is perhaps TRBD1 (5 bases). Germline CDR1 and CDR2: MNHEY and SMNVEV (reference sequence). V was clipped by 6 bases and J by 9 bases, with 18 bases between them. The CDR3 covers 14 residues. This CDR3 reads CASSPSGAIGTIYF. The CDR3 DNA is TGTGCCAGCAGCCCTAGCGGGGCGATAGGCACCATATATTTT.

This clonotype came up many times. The CDR3 loop reads CASSLEAQGNTEAFF. The CDR3 nucleotides read TGTGCCAGCAGCTTAGAGGCGCAGGGGAACACTGAAGCTTTCTTT. This rearrangement joins TRBV7-3 to TRBJ1-1, with D maybe TRBD1 (5 bases). CDR1 is SGHTA, CDR2 FQGTGA, per germline. V lost 2 bases to trimming and J lost 1 base, with 11 bases between them. The CDR3 is 15 residues long.

The sample holds many counts of this clonotype. The V and J genes are TRBV7-3 and TRBJ2-1; 13 nucleotides match TRBD2. This CDR3 is built from 19 residues. Germline CDR1 and CDR2: SGHTA and FQGTGA. J lost 0 bases, V lost 1 base, and 6 bases had no gene match. The CDR3: CASSLSPTSGGDSYNEQFF. CDR3 nucleotide sequence: TGTGCCAGCAGCTTAAGCCCAACTAGCGGGGGGGACTCCTACAATGAGCAGTTCTTC.

This clonotype has ten or more counts. The CDR3, as DNA: TGTGCCAGCAGTGAGTTCAAATCGGGGGGATCGAATCAGCCCCAGCATTTT. Translation gives CASSEFKSGGSNQPQHF. J is TRBJ1-5 and V is TRBV6-1, with D perhaps TRBD1 (5 bases). V lost 3 bases, J lost 4 bases, and 19 bases lay in between. Germline values: CDR1 MNHNS, CDR2 SASEGT. This CDR3 is built from 17 residues.

This clonotype showed up many times. V usage is TRBV29-1 and J usage is TRBJ1-1; D gene ambiguous. Germline V lookup: CDR1 SQVTM, CDR2 ANQGSEA. The CDR3 consists of 13 residues. Trimming stripped 7 bases from V and 4 bases from J, with 16 bases between. The CDR3 sequence is CSDLRAGGTEAFF. For the CDR3, the DNA is TGCAGCGATCTTCGGGCGGGAGGCACTGAAGCTTTCTTT.

The sample holds a few counts of this clonotype. CDR3 sequence (DNA): TGCGCCAGCAGCTTGGGTTCTAGCGGGGTTTACAATGAGCAGTTCTTC. Translating it yields CASSLGSSGVYNEQFF. The J gene is TRBJ2-1, the V gene TRBV5-1; 9 bases fit TRBD2. CDR3 length: 16 amino acids. V trimming: 0 bases; J trimming: 4 bases; junction bases outside the gene matches: 5. The germline CDR1 and CDR2 sequences are SGHRS and YFSETQ.

V gene TRBV12-5 combines with J gene TRBJ1-1; D might be TRBD1 (6 bases). The germline V gene encodes CDR1 LGHNT and CDR2 FRNRAP. The ends were cut back, 6 bases at V and 10 bases at J, with 21 bases in the middle. This CDR3 spans 14 amino acids. The CDR3 region has the DNA TGTGCTAGTGGACAAATGACAGGTCGGGACCCAGCTTTCTTT. This encodes CASGQMTGRDPAFF. The complete variable domain, with remaining parts taken from reference TRBV12-5 and TRBJ1-1, reads DARVTQTPRHKVTEMGQEVTMRCQPILGHNTVFWYRQTMMQGLELLAYFRNRAPLDDSGMPKDRFSAEMPDATLATLKIQPSEPRDSAVYFCASGQMTGRDPAFFGQGTRLTVV.

This clonotype was seen ten or more times. This chain links TRBV20-1 with TRBJ2-7; D assignment may be TRBD1 or TRBD2 (6 bases each). Trimming took off 5 bases at V and 2 bases at J, with 13 bases between the two ends. Germline CDR1 and CDR2: DFQATT and SNEGSKA (reference sequence). The CDR3 is 13 amino acids. The CDR3, as DNA: TGCAGTGCTCCATGGGGGGCCACCTACGAGCAGTACTTC. Its protein product is CSAPWGATYEQYF.

The chain recombines TRBV19 with TRBJ2-1; no reliable D call. The CDR3 is 12 residues long. Looked up from germline, CDR1 is LNHDA and CDR2 is SQIVND (reference sequence). Trimming stripped 5 bases from V and 9 bases from J, with 11 bases between. As DNA, the CDR3 is TGTGCCAGTAGTGTAGGATCTGGTGAGCAGTTCTTC. It codes for CASSVGSGEQFF. The complete variable domain, with remaining parts taken from reference TRBV19 and TRBJ2-1, reads DGGITQSPKYLFRKEGQNVTLSCEQNLNHDAMYWYRQDPGQGLRLIYYSQIVNDFQKGDIAEGYSVSREKKESFPLTVTSAQKNPTAFYLCASSVGSGEQFFGPGTRLTVL.

The V gene is TRBV30, the J gene TRBJ2-5, with D perhaps matching TRBD1 (5 bases). The germline gives CDR1 GTSNPN, CDR2 SVGIG (reference sequence). Trimming shortened V by 0 bases and J by 1 base, and 9 bases separated the two germline ends. This CDR3 contains 14 residues. CDR3 in amino acids: CAWSVWGFQETQYF. The CDR3 DNA reads as TGTGCCTGGAGTGTATGGGGCTTCCAAGAGACCCAGTACTTC.

This clonotype was seen at least ten times. The CDR3 bases are TGCAGTGCTAGAAAGGCCGGGGAGCTGTTTTTT. Protein: CSARKAGELFF. The rearrangement joins TRBV20-1 to TRBJ2-2; D gene uncertain. V was shortened by 2 bases and J by 6 bases, with 4 bases between the two germline ends. The CDR3 is 11 amino acids. Germline V gene data show CDR1 as DFQATT and CDR2 as SNEGSKA (reference sequence).

This clonotype was recorded many times. The chain carries TRBV19 and TRBJ1-4, with D perhaps TRBD1 (5 bases). The V and J ends lost 4 bases and 11 bases respectively, with 14 bases between them. In germline, CDR1 is LNHDA, CDR2 SQIVND (reference sequence). The CDR3 covers 13 residues. CDR3 coding DNA: TGTGCCAGTAGTACCGTCGACAGTATCAAACTGTTTTTT. This translates into CASSTVDSIKLFF.

This sequence joins TRBV24-1 and TRBJ2-1; D perhaps matches TRBD2 (5 bases). CDR3 length: 16 amino acids. The germline gives CDR1 KGHDR, CDR2 SFDVKD. Trimming cost V 0 bases and J 0 bases, with 8 bases left between them. The CDR3 DNA sequence: TGTGCCACCAGTGATTTGACTAGTCCCTCCTACAATGAGCAGTTCTTC. It specifies CATSDLTSPSYNEQFF.

At least ten counts were recorded for this clonotype. The genes are TRBV19 and TRBJ1-1; 7 bases agree with TRBD1. J lost 4 bases, V lost 7 bases, and 9 bases had no gene match. CDR1 LNHDA and CDR2 SQIVND come from the germline V gene (reference sequence). There are 14 residues in the CDR3. The CDR3 here is CASIRTGEATEAFF. CDR3 bases: TGTGCCAGTATCCGGACAGGTGAGGCCACTGAAGCTTTCTTT. Complete variable domain (other parts from reference TRBV19 and TRBJ1-1): DGGITQSPKYLFRKEGQNVTLSCEQNLNHDAMYWYRQDPGQGLRLIYYSQIVNDFQKGDIAEGYSVSREKKESFPLTVTSAQKNPTAFYLCASIRTGEATEAFFGQGTRLTVV.

This clonotype appeared a few times. The rearrangement uses TRBV7-2 and TRBJ2-1, with D tentatively TRBD2 (5 bases). The CDR3 consists of 15 residues. Trimming took 1 base from V and 4 from J, leaving 11 bases between them. In germline, CDR1 is SGHTA, CDR2 FQGNSA. The DNA for the CDR3 is TGTGCCAGCAGCTTAGGTCGAGAGCGGTACAATGAGCAGTTCTTC. Translating gives CASSLGRERYNEQFF.

Many counts were recorded for this clonotype. The chain joins TRBV28 to TRBJ1-5; no clear D. The germline V gene encodes CDR1 MDHEN and CDR2 SYDVKM. The CDR3 totals 13 residues. Deletions cut 3 bases from V and 7 bases from J, with 10 bases between. The CDR3: CASSFRAQQPQHF. CDR3 sequence (DNA): TGTGCCAGCAGTTTTAGAGCACAACAGCCCCAGCATTTT. Filled out from reference TRBV28 and TRBJ1-5, the complete variable domain reads DVKVTQSSRYLVKRTGEKVFLECVQDMDHENMFWYRQDPGLGLRLIYFSYDVKMKEKGDIPEGYSVSREKKERFSLILESASTNQTSMYLCASSFRAQQPQHFGDGTRLSIL.

This clonotype came up a few times. The chain recombines TRBV3-1 with TRBJ2-1; 8 positions agree with TRBD1. Trimming took 6 bases from V and 3 from J; bases not matched to a gene: 19. This CDR3 region has 19 residues. In germline, CDR1 is LGHDT, CDR2 YNNKEL (reference sequence). The CDR3 protein is CASSDRQGAWRDLYNEQFF. CDR3 nucleotide sequence: TGTGCCAGCAGTGATAGGCAGGGGGCATGGCGGGACCTCTACAATGAGCAGTTCTTC.

This clonotype has ten or more counts. The chain couples TRBV20-1 to TRBJ2-7; D may be TRBD2 (5 bases). CDR3 length: 12 amino acids. Trimming shortened V by 0 bases and J by 4 bases, and 7 bases separated the two germline ends. Germline V gene lookup returns CDR1 DFQATT and CDR2 SNEGSKA (reference sequence). CDR3 sequence reads: CSARDTGYEQYF. CDR3 sequence (DNA): TGCAGTGCTAGAGATACGGGGTACGAGCAGTACTTC.

For the CDR3, the DNA is TGTGCCAGTAGTAAAAGTACAGGGAAGGCGAACACCGGGGAGCTGTTTTTT. It is translated as CASSKSTGKANTGELFF. The chain carries TRBV19 and TRBJ2-2, with D maybe TRBD1 (6 bases). There are 17 residues in the CDR3. The germline V gene encodes CDR1 LNHDA and CDR2 SQIVND (reference sequence). V was clipped by 4 bases and J by 0 bases, with 15 bases between them.